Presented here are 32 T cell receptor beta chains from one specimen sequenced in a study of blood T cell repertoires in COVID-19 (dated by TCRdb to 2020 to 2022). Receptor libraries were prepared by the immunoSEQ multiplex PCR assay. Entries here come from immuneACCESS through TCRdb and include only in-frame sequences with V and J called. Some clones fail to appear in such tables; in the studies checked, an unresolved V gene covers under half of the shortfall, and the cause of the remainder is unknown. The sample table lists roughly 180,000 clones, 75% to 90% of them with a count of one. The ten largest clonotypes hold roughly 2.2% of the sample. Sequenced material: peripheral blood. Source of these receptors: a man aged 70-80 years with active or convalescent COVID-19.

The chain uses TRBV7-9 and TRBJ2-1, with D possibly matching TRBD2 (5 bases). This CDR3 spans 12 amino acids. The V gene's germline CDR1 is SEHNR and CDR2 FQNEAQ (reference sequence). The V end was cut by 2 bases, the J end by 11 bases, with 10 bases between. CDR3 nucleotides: TGTGCCAGCAGCTTAACGGGGTCGCAGCAGTTCTTC. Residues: CASSLTGSQQFF. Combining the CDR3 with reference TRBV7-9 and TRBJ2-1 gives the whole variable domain DTGVSQNPRHKITKRGQNVTFRCDPISEHNRLYWYRQTLGQGPEFLTYFQNEAQLEKSRLLSDRFSAERPKGSFSTLEIQRTEQGDSAMYLCASSLTGSQQFFGPGTRLTVL.

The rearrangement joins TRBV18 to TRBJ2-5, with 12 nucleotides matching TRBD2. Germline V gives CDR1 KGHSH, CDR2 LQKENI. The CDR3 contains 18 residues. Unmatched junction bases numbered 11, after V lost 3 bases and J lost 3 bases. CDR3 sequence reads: CASSPGLAGARRKETQYF. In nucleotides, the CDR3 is TGTGCCAGCTCACCGGGACTAGCGGGCGCGCGCCGGAAAGAGACCCAGTACTTC.

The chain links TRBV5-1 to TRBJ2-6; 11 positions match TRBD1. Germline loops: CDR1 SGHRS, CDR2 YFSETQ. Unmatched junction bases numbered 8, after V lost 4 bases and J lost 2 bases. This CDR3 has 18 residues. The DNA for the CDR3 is TGCGCCAGCAGCCTCTCCGGACAGGGGGCCCCTGGGGCCAACGTCCTGACTTTC. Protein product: CASSLSGQGAPGANVLTF.

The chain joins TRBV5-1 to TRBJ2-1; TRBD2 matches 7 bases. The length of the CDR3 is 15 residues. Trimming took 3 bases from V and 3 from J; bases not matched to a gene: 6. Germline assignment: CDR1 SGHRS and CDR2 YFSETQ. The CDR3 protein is CASSSGGFYYNEQFF. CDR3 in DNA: TGCGCCAGCAGCTCCGGGGGGTTCTACTACAATGAGCAGTTCTTC.

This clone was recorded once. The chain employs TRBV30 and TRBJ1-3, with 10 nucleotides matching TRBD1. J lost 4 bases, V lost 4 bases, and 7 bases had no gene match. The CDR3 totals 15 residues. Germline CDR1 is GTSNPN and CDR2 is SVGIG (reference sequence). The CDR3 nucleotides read TGTGCCTGGACTAGACAGGGGGCGCGGGGAAACACCATATATTTT. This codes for CAWTRQGARGNTIYF.

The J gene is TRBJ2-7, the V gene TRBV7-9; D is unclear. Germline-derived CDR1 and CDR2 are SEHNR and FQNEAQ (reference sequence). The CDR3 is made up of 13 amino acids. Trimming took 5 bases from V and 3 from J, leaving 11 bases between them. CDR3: CASSRETNYEQYF. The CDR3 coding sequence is TGTGCCAGCAGCCGCGAGACAAACTACGAGCAGTACTTC.

The CDR3, as DNA: TGTGCCAGCAGCCGCCAACTCGGGAGAACGCATTCCTCTGGAAACACCATATATTTT. As protein: CASSRQLGRTHSSGNTIYF. The chain couples TRBV7-2 to TRBJ1-3; no reliable D call. Deletions cut 5 bases from V and 0 bases from J, with 23 bases between. From germline, CDR1 is SGHTA and CDR2 FQGNSA. CDR3 size: 19 residues.

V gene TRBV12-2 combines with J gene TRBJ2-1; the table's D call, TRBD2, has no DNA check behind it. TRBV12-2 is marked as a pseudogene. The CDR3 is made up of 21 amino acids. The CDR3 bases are TGTGCAAGTCGCTCCCCGTACCCACTAGCGGGAGTGGTTGGGGGTTACAATGAGCAGTTCTTC. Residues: CASRSPYPLAGVVGGYNEQFF.

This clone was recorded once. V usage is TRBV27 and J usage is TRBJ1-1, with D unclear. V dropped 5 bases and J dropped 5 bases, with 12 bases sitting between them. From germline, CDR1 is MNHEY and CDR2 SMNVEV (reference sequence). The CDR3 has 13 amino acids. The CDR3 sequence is CASSLDRGTEAFF. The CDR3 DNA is TGTGCCAGCAGTCTAGACCGGGGTACTGAAGCTTTCTTT.

CDR3 coding DNA: TGCAGCGCCCCCGTCAGCGGGGGGGCCCAAGAGCAGTTCTTC. This codes for CSAPVSGGAQEQFF. The chain joins TRBV29-1 to TRBJ2-1, with 10 positions matching TRBD2. V dropped 7 bases and J dropped 10; count of bases not matched to a gene: 13. The CDR3 length is 14 residues. Germline CDR1 reads SQVTM; CDR2 reads ANQGSEA.

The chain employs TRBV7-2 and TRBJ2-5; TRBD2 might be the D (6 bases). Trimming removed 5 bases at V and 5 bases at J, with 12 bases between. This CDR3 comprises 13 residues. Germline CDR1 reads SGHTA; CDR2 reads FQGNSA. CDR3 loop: CASSPGVVETQYF. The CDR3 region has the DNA TGTGCCAGCAGCCCGGGGGTTGTGGAGACCCAGTACTTC.

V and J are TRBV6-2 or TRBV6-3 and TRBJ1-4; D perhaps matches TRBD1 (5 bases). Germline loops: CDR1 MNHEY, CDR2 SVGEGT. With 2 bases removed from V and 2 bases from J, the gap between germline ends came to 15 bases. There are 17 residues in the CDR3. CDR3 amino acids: CASSYDWGTMTNEKLFF. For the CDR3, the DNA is TGTGCCAGCAGTTACGATTGGGGGACTATGACTAATGAAAAACTGTTTTTT.

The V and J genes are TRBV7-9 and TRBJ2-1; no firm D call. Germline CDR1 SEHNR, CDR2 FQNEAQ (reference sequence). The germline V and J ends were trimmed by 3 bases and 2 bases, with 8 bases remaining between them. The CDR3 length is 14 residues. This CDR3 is CASSLSTAYNEQFF. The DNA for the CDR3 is TGTGCCAGCAGCTTGAGCACGGCCTACAATGAGCAGTTCTTC.

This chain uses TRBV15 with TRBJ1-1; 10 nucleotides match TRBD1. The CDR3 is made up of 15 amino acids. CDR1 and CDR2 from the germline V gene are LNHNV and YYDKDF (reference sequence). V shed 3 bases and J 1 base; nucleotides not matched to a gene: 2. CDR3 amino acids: CATSRGQGKNTEAFF. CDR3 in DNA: TGTGCCACCAGCAGGGGACAGGGGAAGAACACTGAAGCTTTCTTT.

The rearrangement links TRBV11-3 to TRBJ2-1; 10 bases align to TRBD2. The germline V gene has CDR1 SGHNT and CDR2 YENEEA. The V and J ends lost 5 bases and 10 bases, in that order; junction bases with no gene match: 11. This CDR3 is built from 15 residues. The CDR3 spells CASSPGGAGGREQFF. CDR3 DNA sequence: TGTGCCAGCAGCCCTGGGGGAGCGGGGGGGCGCGAGCAGTTCTTC.

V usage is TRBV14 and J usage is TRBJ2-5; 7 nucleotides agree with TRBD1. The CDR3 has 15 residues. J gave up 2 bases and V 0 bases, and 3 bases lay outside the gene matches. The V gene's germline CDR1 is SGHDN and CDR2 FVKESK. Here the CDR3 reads CASSQDRGQQETQYF. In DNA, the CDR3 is TGTGCCAGCAGCCAAGATCGGGGACAGCAAGAGACCCAGTACTTC.

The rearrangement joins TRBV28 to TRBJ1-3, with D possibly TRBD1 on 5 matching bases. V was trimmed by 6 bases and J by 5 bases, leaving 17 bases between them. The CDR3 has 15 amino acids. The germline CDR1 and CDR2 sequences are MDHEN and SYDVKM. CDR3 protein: CASRPQGNNRNTIYF. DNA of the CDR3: TGTGCCAGCAGGCCCCAGGGTAACAATCGAAACACCATATATTTT.

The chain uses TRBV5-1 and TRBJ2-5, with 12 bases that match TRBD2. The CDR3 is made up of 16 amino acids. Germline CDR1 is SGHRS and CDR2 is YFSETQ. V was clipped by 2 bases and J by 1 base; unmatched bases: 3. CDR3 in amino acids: CASSFGTSGPQETQYF. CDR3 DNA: TGCGCCAGCAGCTTCGGGACTAGCGGGCCCCAAGAGACCCAGTACTTC.

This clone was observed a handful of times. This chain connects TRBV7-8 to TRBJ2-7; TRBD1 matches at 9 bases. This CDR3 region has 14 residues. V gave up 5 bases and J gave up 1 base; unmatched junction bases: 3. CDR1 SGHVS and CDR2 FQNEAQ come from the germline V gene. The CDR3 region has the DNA TGTGCCAGCAGCCTCGGGACAGGGTCCTACGAGCAGTACTTC. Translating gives CASSLGTGSYEQYF.

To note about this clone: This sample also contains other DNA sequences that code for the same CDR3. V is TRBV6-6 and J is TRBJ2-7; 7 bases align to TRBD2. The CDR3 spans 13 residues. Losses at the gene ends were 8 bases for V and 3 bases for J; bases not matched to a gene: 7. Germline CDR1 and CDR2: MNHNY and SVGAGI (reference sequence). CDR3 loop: CASLGLPSYEQYF. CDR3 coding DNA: TGTGCCAGCCTGGGACTACCTAGCTACGAGCAGTACTTC.

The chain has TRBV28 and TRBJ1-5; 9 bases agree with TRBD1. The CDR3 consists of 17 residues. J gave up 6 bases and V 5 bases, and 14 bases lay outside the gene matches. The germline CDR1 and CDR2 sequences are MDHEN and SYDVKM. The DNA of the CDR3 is TGTGCCAGCAGTCAATGGGGTACAGGGGGCCTTGGTCAGCCCCAGCATTTT. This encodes CASSQWGTGGLGQPQHF.

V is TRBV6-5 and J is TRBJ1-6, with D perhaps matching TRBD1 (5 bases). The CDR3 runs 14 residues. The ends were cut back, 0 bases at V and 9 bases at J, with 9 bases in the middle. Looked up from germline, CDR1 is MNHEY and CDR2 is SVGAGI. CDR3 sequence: CASSYSEQGSPLHF. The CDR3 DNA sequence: TGTGCCAGCAGTTACTCGGAGCAGGGTTCACCCCTCCACTTT.

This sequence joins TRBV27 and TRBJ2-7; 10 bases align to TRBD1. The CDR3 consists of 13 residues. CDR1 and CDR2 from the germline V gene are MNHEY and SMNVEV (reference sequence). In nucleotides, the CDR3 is TGTGCTTCCGGGGACAGGGGCTCCTACGAGCAGTACTTC. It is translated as CASGDRGSYEQYF.

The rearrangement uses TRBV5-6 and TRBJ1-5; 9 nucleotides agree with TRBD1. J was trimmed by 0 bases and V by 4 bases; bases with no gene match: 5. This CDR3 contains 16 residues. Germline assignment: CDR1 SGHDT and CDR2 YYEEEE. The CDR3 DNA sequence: TGTGCCAGCAGCGCCGGGACAGGGCGTAGCAATCAGCCCCAGCATTTT. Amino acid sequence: CASSAGTGRSNQPQHF.

CDR3 amino acids: CASSLEGHQPQHF. Written as DNA, the CDR3 is TGTGCCAGCAGTTTAGAGGGGCATCAGCCCCAGCATTTT. The chain has TRBV12-3 or TRBV12-4 and TRBJ1-5; a possible D gene is TRBD1 (5 bases). V shed 1 base and J shed 5 bases, with 6 bases lying between them. CDR3 length equals 13 residues.

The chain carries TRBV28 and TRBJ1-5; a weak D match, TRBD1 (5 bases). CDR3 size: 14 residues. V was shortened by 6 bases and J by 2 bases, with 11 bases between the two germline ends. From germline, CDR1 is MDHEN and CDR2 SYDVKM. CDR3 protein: CASSMGGGNQPQHF. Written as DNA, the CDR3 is TGTGCCAGCAGCATGGGGGGAGGCAATCAGCCCCAGCATTTT.

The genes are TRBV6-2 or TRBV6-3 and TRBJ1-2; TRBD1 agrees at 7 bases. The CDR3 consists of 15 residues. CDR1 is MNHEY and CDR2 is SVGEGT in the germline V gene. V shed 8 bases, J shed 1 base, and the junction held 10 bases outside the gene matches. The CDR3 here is CASGWDRGINYGYTF. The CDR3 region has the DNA TGTGCCAGCGGTTGGGACAGAGGAATTAACTATGGCTACACCTTC.

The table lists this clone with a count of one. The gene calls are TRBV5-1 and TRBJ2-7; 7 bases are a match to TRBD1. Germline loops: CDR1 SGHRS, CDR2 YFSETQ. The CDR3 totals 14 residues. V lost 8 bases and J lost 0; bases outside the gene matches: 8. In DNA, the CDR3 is TGCGCCAGTGGCGACAGGGAAAGCTCCTACGAGCAGTACTTC. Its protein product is CASGDRESSYEQYF.

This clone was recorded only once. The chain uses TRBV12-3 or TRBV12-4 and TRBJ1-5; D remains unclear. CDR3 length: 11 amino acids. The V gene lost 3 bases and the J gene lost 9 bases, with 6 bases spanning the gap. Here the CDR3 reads CASSFGGPQHF. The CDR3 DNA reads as TGTGCCAGCAGTTTTGGCGGGCCCCAGCATTTT.

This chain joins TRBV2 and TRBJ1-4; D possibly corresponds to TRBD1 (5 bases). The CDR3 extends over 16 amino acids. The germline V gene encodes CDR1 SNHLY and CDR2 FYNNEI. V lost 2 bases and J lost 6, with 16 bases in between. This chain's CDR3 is CASSEKVGGFYEKLFF. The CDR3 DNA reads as TGTGCCAGCAGTGAAAAGGTTGGGGGGTTTTATGAAAAACTGTTTTTT. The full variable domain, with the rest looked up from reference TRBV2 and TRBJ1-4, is EPEVTQTPSHQVTQMGQEVILRCVPISNHLYFYWYRQILGQKVEFLVSFYNNEISEKSEIFDDQFSVERPDGSNFTLKIRSTKLEDSAMYFCASSEKVGGFYEKLFFGSGTQLSVL.

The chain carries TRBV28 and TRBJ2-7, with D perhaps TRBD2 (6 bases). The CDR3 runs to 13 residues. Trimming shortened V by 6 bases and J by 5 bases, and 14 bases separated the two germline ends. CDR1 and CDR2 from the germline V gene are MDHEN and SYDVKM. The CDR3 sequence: CASRGGGLDEQYF. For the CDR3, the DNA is TGTGCCAGCAGGGGAGGAGGGTTGGACGAGCAGTACTTC.

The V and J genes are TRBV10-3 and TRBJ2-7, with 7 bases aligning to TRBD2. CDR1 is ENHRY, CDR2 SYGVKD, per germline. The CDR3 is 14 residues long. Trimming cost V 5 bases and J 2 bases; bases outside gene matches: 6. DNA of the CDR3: TGTGCCATCAGTAGGGTGAGCGGGGCCTACGAGCAGTACTTC. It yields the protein CAISRVSGAYEQYF.